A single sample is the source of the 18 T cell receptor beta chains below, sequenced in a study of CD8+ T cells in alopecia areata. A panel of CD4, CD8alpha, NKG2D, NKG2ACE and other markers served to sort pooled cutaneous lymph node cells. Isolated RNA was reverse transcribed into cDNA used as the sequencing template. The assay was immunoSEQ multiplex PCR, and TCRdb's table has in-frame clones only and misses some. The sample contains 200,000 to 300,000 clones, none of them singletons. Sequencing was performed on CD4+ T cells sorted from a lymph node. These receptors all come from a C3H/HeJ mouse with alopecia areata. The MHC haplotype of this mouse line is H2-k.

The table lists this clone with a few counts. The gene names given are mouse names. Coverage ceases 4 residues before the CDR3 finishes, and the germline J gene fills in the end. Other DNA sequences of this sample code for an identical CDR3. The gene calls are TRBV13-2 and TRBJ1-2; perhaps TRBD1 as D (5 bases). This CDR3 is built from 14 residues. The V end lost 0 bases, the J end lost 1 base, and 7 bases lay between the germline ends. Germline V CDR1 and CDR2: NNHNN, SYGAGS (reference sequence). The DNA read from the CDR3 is TGTGCCAGCGGTGATGCAGGGCAAAACTCC. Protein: CASGDAGQNS. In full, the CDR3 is CASGDAGQNSDYTF.

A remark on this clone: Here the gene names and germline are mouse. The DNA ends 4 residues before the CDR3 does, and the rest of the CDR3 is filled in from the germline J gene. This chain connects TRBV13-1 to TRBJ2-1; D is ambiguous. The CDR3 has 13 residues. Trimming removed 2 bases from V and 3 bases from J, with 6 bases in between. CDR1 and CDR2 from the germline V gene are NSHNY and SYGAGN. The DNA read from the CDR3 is TGTGCCAGCAGTGAATCATTCTATGCT. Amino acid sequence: CASSESFYA. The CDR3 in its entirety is CASSESFYAEQFF.

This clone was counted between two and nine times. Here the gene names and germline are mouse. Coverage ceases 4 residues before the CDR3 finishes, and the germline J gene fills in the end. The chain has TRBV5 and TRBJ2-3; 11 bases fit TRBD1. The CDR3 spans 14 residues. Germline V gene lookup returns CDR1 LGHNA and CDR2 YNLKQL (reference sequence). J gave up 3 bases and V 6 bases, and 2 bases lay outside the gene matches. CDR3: CASRRDRGAETLYF. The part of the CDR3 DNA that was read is TGTGCCAGCAGGCGGGACAGGGGGGCAGAA.

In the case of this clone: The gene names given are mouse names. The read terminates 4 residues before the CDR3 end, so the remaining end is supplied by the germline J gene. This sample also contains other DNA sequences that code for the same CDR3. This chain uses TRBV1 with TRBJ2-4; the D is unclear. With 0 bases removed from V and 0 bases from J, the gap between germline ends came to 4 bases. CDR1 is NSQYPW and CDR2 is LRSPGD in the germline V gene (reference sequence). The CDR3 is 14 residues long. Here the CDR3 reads CTCSADSSQNTLYF. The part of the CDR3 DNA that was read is TGCACCTGCAGTGCAGACTCTAGTCAAAAC.

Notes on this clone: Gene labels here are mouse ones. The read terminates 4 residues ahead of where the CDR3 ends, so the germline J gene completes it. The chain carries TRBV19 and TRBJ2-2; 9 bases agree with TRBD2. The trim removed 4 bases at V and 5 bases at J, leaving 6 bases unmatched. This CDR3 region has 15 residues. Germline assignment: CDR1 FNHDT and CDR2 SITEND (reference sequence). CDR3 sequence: CASSSTGGGTGQLYF. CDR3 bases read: TGTGCCAGCAGTTCGACTGGGGGAGGGACCGGG.

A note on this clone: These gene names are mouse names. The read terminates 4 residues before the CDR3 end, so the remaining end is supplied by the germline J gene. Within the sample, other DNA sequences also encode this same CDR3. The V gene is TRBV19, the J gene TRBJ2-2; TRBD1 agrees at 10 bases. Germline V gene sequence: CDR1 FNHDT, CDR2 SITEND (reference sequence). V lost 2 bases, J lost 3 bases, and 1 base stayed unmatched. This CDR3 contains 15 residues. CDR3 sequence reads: CASSIGTGDTGQLYF. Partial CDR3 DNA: TGTGCCAGCAGTATTGGGACAGGGGACACCGGG.

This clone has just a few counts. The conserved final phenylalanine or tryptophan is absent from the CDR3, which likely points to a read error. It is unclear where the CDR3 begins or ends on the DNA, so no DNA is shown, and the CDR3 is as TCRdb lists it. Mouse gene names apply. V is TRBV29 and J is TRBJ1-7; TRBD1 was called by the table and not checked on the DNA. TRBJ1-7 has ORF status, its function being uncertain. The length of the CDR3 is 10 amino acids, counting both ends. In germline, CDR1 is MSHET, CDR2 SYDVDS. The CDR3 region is CASSLSPSDH.

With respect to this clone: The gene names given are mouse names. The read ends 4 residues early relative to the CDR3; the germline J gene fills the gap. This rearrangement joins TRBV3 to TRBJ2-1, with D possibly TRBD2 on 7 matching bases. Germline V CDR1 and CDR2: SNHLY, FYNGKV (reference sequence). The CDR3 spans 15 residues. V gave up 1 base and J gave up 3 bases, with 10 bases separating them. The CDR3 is CASSLERGGYAEQFF. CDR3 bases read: TGTGCCAGCAGCTTAGAGAGGGGGGGCTATGCT.

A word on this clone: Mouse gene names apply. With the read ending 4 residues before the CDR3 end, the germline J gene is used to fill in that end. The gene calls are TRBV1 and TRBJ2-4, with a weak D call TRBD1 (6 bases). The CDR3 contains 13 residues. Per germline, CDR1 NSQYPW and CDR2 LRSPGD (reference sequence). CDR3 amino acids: CTCSGGQKNTLYF. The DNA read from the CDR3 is TGCACCTGCAGTGGGGGACAAAAAAAC.

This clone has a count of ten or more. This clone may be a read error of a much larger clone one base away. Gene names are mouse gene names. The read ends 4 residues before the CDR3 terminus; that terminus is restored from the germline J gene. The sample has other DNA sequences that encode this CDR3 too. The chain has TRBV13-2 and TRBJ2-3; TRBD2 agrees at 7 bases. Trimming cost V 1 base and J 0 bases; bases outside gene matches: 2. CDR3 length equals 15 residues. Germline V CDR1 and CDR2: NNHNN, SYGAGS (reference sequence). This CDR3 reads CASGDSGGSAETLYF. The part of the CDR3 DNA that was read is TGTGCCAGCGGTGATTCTGGGGGTAGTGCAGAA.

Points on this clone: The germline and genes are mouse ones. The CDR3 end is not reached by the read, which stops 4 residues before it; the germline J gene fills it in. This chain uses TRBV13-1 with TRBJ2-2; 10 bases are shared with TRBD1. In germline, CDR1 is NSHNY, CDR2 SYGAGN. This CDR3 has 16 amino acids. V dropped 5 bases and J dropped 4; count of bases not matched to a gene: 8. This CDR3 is CASSPDRGQGTGQLYF. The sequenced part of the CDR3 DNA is TGTGCCAGCAGCCCTGACAGGGGGCAGGGCACCGGG.

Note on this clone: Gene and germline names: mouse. The CDR3 spells CTCSADRTGGYNYAEQFF. The sequenced part of the CDR3 DNA is TGCACCTGCAGTGCAGATAGGACTGGGGGGTATAACTATGCT. The chain recombines TRBV1 with TRBJ2-1; 11 bases are shared with TRBD2. The read finishes 4 residues shy of the CDR3 end, and the germline J gene is used to complete it. The CDR3 loop spans 18 amino acids. V trimming: 0 bases; J trimming: 0 bases; junction bases outside the gene matches: 4. The germline gives CDR1 NSQYPW, CDR2 LRSPGD (reference sequence). The full variable domain, completed using reference TRBV1 and TRBJ2-1, is VTLLEQNPRWRLVPRGQAVNLRCILKNSQYPWMSWYQQDLQKQLQWLFTLRSPGDKEVKSLPGADYLATRVTDTELRLQVANMSQGRTLYCTCSADRTGGYNYAEQFFGPGTRLTVL.

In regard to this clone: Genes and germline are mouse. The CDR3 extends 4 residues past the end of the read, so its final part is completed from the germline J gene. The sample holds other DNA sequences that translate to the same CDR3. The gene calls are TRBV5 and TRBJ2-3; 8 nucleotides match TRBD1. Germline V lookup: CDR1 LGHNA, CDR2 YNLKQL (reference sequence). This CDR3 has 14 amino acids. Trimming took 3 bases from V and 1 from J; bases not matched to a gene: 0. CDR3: CASSQDRGAETLYF. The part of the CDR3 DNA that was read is TGTGCCAGCAGCCAGGACAGGGGTGCAGAA.

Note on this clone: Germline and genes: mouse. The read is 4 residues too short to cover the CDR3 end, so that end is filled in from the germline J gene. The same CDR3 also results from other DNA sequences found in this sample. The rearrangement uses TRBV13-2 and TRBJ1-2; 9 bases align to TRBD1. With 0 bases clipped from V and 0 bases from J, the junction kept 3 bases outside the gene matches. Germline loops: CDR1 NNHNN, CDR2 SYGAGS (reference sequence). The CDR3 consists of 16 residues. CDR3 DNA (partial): TGTGCCAGCGGTGATGCTCGACAGGGGGCAAACTCC. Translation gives CASGDARQGANS. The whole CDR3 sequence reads CASGDARQGANSDYTF.

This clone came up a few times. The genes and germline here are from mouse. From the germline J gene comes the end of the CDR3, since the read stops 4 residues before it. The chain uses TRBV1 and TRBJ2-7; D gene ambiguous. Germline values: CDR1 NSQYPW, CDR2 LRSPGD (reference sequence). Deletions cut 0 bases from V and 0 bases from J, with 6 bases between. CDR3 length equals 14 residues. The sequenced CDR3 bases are TGCACCTGCAGTGCAGACATACACTCCTAT. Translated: CTCSADIHSY. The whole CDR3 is CTCSADIHSYEQYF.

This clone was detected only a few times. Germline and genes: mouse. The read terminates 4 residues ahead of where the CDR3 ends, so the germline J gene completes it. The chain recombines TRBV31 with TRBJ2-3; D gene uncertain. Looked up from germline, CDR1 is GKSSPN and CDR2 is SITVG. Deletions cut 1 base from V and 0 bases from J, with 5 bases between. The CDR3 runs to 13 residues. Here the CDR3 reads CAWSRLSAETLYF. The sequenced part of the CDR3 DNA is TGTGCCTGGAGTCGTCTTAGTGCAGAA.

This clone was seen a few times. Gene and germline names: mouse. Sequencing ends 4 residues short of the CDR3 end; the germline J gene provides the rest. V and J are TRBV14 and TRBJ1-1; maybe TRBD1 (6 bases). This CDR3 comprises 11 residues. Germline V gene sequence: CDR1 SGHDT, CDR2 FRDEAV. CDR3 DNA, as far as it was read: TGTGCCAGGTCGGGGGGCCCA. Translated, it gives CARSGGP. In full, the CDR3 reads CARSGGPEVFF.

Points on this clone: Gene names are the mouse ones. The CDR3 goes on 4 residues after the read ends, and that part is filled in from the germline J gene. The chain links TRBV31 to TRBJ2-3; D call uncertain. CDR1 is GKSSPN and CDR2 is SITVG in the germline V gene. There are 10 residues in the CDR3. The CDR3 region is CAWSQETLYF. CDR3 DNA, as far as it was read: TGTGCCTGGAGTCAAGAA.